The 27 T cell receptor beta chains in this list originate from one sample, sequenced in a study of cytomegalovirus exposure and HLA in healthy donors. The study ran its PCR with 60 Vbeta and 13 Jbeta primers. Libraries were prepared by immunoSEQ multiplex PCR; TCRdb keeps only in-frame clonotypes and omits some of them. The sample shows about 120,000 clones, roughly 80% of them seen only once. The sample comprised PBMCs. These receptors all stem from a woman in her thirties or forties in good health and CMV-seropositive.

The CDR3 here is CASSIETGDWYNEQFF. CDR3 sequence (DNA): TGTGCCAGTAGTATAGAGACGGGGGATTGGTACAATGAGCAGTTCTTC. The chain combines TRBV19 with TRBJ2-1, with D maybe TRBD2 (6 bases). The ends were cut back, 0 bases at V and 4 bases at J, with 13 bases in the middle. The CDR3 sequence is 16 residues long. CDR1 LNHDA and CDR2 SQIVND come from the germline V gene (reference sequence).

A few counts support this clone. V usage is TRBV7-9 and J usage is TRBJ2-5; maybe TRBD1 (6 bases). The CDR3 totals 14 residues. CDR1 SEHNR and CDR2 FQNEAQ come from the germline V gene (reference sequence). Trimming took 1 base from V and 4 from J, leaving 10 bases between them. In DNA, the CDR3 is TGTGCCAGCAGCTTAGGGGACATGCGAGAGACCCAGTACTTC. Protein sequence: CASSLGDMRETQYF.

This chain connects TRBV5-4 to TRBJ1-5; TRBD1 matches 8 bases. Germline CDR1 SGHNT, CDR2 YYREEE (reference sequence). V lost 4 bases to trimming and J lost 1 base; unmatched junction nucleotides: 4. The CDR3 sequence is 15 residues long. CDR3 bases: TGTGCCAGCAGCCCAAACAGGGGGAGCAATCAGCCCCAGCATTTT. It codes for CASSPNRGSNQPQHF.

This sequence joins TRBV6-1 and TRBJ2-1, with 11 bases aligning to TRBD2. Germline lookup yields CDR1 MNHNS and CDR2 SASEGT. V shed 1 base, J shed 9 bases, and the junction held 5 bases outside the gene matches. The CDR3 sequence is 15 residues long. The CDR3 DNA sequence: TGTGCCAGCAGTGAAGGGGTAGCGGGGGGGAGTGAGCAGTTCTTC. Encoded protein: CASSEGVAGGSEQFF.

The chain has TRBV5-1 and TRBJ2-1; possible D gene TRBD1, 6 bases. The germline CDR1 and CDR2 sequences are SGHRS and YFSETQ. The CDR3 sequence is 17 residues long. Trimming pared 0 bases from V and 4 bases from J, leaving 17 bases between. CDR3 sequence: CASSLGRAMDRYNEQFF. The CDR3 DNA is TGCGCCAGCAGCTTGGGCAGAGCTATGGACAGATACAATGAGCAGTTCTTC.

The chain uses TRBV5-1 and TRBJ1-1, with D possibly being TRBD1 (6 bases). The length of the CDR3 is 16 residues. Germline V gene lookup returns CDR1 SGHRS and CDR2 YFSETQ. V was pared by 0 bases and J by 0 bases, with 12 bases between. Written as DNA, the CDR3 is TGCGCCAGCAGCTTGGGACAGGTAGGCGTGAACACTGAAGCTTTCTTT. The encoded protein is CASSLGQVGVNTEAFF. The full variable domain, its missing parts supplied by reference TRBV5-1 and TRBJ1-1, is KAGVTQTPRYLIKTRGQQVTLSCSPISGHRSVSWYQQTPGQGLQFLFEYFSETQRNKGNFPGRFSGRQFSNSRSEMNVSTLELGDSALYLCASSLGQVGVNTEAFFGQGTRLTVV.

Only one count was recorded for this clone. This chain joins TRBV9 and TRBJ2-4; D may be TRBD1 (6 bases). Trimming took off 4 bases at V and 9 bases at J, with 14 bases between the two ends. Germline loops: CDR1 SGDLS, CDR2 YYNGEE. This CDR3 has 13 residues. CDR3 bases: TGTGCCAGCAGCCAAACAGGGAGTAGCATTCAGTACTTC. Protein product: CASSQTGSSIQYF.

CDR3 sequence (DNA): TGTGCCAGCCGGTCGAGCGCGATCAGAGTTAACACTGAAGCTTTCTTT. Protein sequence: CASRSSAIRVNTEAFF. J is TRBJ1-1 and V is TRBV5-6; D remains unclear. The CDR3 extends over 16 amino acids. CDR1 and CDR2 (germline): SGHDT, YYEEEE. V was shortened by 7 bases and J by 2 bases, with 21 bases between the two germline ends.

CDR3 amino acids: CAIQRSRGHHEQYF. In DNA, the CDR3 is TGTGCCATACAACGAAGCAGGGGGCACCACGAGCAGTACTTC. The chain links TRBV6-5 to TRBJ2-5; the match to TRBD1 covers 8 bases. The better agreement between TRBJ2-7 and the DNA end casts doubt on the J call. The CDR3 has 14 residues. Germline CDR1 is MNHEY and CDR2 is SVGAGI.

This chain connects TRBV2 to TRBJ1-2; no reliable D call. V gave up 7 bases and J gave up 4 bases, with 10 bases separating them. The CDR3 totals 12 residues. From germline, CDR1 is SNHLY and CDR2 FYNNEI. DNA of the CDR3: TGTGCCAGCAAGGAGCAAGGCTATGGCTACACCTTC. Translated, it gives CASKEQGYGYTF.

CDR3 in DNA: TGTGCCAGCAGTTATGTCCCGGGACAGGGCCGTTACGAGCAGTACTTC. This translates into CASSYVPGQGRYEQYF. V usage is TRBV6-6 and J usage is TRBJ2-5; 9 positions match TRBD1. The DNA end is a closer match to TRBJ2-7, so the J assignment may be wrong. This CDR3 is built from 16 residues. CDR1 is MNHNY, CDR2 SVGAGI, per germline (reference sequence).

The chain couples TRBV25-1 to TRBJ2-5; D unclear. The germline V gene has CDR1 MGHDK and CDR2 SYGVNS. The V gene lost 1 base and the J gene lost 2 bases, with 8 bases spanning the gap. The CDR3 has 14 amino acids. The CDR3 nucleotides read TGTGCCAGCAGTGAATTGTCTAGTCAAGAGACCCAGTACTTC. It encodes CASSELSSQETQYF.

The V gene is TRBV4-1, the J gene TRBJ1-6, with D perhaps matching TRBD1 (6 bases). The CDR3 extends over 16 amino acids. The germline V gene has CDR1 MGHRA and CDR2 YSYEKL. V lost 0 bases to trimming and J lost 7 bases, with 13 bases between them. DNA for the CDR3: TGCGCCAGCAGCCAAGATGGGCAGGGGACGAATTCACCCCTCCACTTT. Its protein is CASSQDGQGTNSPLHF.

This chain connects TRBV12-1 to TRBJ2-5; TRBD2 is the table's D call, not checked against the DNA. TRBV12-1 is a pseudogene locus. The CDR3 is 15 amino acids. CDR3 sequence (DNA): TGTGCCAGCAGCATCCCGGGACTAGGTGATGAGACCCAGTACTTC. This translates into CASSIPGLGDETQYF.

The V gene is TRBV5-8, the J gene TRBJ1-4; D is unclear. Germline V gene data show CDR1 as SGHTS and CDR2 as YDEGEE. Trimming left V 4 bases short and J 4 bases short, with 17 bases between. This CDR3 contains 16 residues. Written as DNA, the CDR3 is TGTGCCAGCAGCGATAGACAAAATCCCCTTAATGAAAAACTGTTTTTT. It yields the protein CASSDRQNPLNEKLFF.

This chain connects TRBV7-3 to TRBJ2-1; maybe TRBD2 (5 bases). Trimming left V 0 bases short and J 8 bases short, with 11 bases between. This CDR3 comprises 14 residues. The germline gives CDR1 SGHTA, CDR2 FQGTGA. CDR3 DNA: TGTGCCAGCAGCTTAACTGTTCCCGGGGATGAGCAGTTCTTC. This translates into CASSLTVPGDEQFF.

The rearrangement uses TRBV25-1 and TRBJ2-5; perhaps TRBD1 as D (5 bases). The V end was cut by 5 bases, the J end by 0 bases, with 13 bases between. In germline, CDR1 is MGHDK, CDR2 SYGVNS. This CDR3 region has 15 residues. The CDR3 spells CASSSPRDNQETQYF. The DNA of the CDR3 is TGTGCCAGCAGTTCCCCCAGGGATAACCAAGAGACCCAGTACTTC.

The chain has TRBV4-3 and TRBJ2-1, with D maybe TRBD1 (6 bases). With 3 bases removed from V and 7 bases from J, the gap between germline ends came to 13 bases. Germline V gives CDR1 LGHNA, CDR2 YSLEER. The CDR3 extends over 14 amino acids. In DNA form, the CDR3 reads TGCGCCAGCAGCCAGGCCGGGACACATAATGAGCAGTTCTTC. Residues: CASSQAGTHNEQFF.

The V call is TRBV7-9, the J call TRBJ1-1; possibly TRBD1 for D (5 bases). CDR1 is SEHNR, CDR2 FQNEAQ, per germline (reference sequence). This CDR3 has 15 amino acids. The V gene lost 5 bases and the J gene lost 1 base, with 14 bases spanning the gap. The CDR3 reads CASSPQRQTNTEAFF. The CDR3 bases are TGTGCCAGCAGCCCCCAGAGACAGACGAACACTGAAGCTTTCTTT. Full variable domain (remainder filled in from reference TRBV7-9 and TRBJ1-1): DTGVSQNPRHKITKRGQNVTFRCDPISEHNRLYWYRQTLGQGPEFLTYFQNEAQLEKSRLLSDRFSAERPKGSFSTLEIQRTEQGDSAMYLCASSPQRQTNTEAFFGQGTRLTVV.

This clone came up a few times. The chain recombines TRBV11-2 with TRBJ1-6; 7 bases line up with TRBD1. Germline CDR1 SGHAT, CDR2 FQNNGV. The CDR3 sequence is 16 residues long. Trimming removed 5 bases from V and 8 bases from J; junction bases left unmatched: 12. The CDR3 DNA reads TGTGCCAGCAGCCCCACGCGAGGGGGCGCATATTCACCCCTCCACTTT. It encodes CASSPTRGGAYSPLHF.

The chain carries TRBV15 and TRBJ1-5; D possibly corresponds to TRBD1 (6 bases). The V end lost 0 bases, the J end lost 7 bases, and 13 bases lay between the germline ends. The germline V gene has CDR1 LNHNV and CDR2 YYDKDF (reference sequence). This CDR3 region has 15 residues. The CDR3 DNA follows: TGTGCCACCAGCAGAGATCGAACAGGGTCCCAGCCCCAGCATTTT. Residues: CATSRDRTGSQPQHF.

The chain links TRBV7-2 to TRBJ2-7; TRBD1 matches at 8 bases. Germline assignment: CDR1 SGHTA and CDR2 FQGNSA. This CDR3 is 15 amino acids long. Trimming at V came to 2 bases and at J to 2 bases, leaving 5 bases not matched to a gene. The CDR3 nucleotides are TGTGCCAGCAGCTTATTAGGACAGGGTCCCTACGAGCAGTACTTC. Translated, it gives CASSLLGQGPYEQYF.

This chain links TRBV6-1 with TRBJ2-1; D possibly corresponds to TRBD2 (5 bases). The CDR3 totals 13 residues. Between the trimmed V and J ends, which lost 1 base and 14 bases, there was a span of 15 bases. Germline V gives CDR1 MNHNS, CDR2 SASEGT. The CDR3 coding sequence is TGTGCCAGCAGTGAAGTTGCGACAAAGGAGGAGTTCTTC. This codes for CASSEVATKEEFF.

The rearrangement joins TRBV5-1 to TRBJ2-3; D remains unclear. V shed 4 bases and J shed 2 bases, with 11 bases lying between them. CDR1 SGHRS and CDR2 YFSETQ come from the germline V gene. This CDR3 has 14 residues. CDR3 amino acids: CASSDNRLTDTQYF. CDR3 nucleotide sequence: TGCGCCAGCAGCGACAATAGGCTCACAGATACGCAGTATTTT.

The V and J genes are TRBV7-6 and TRBJ1-2; 9 bases map to TRBD1. Losses at the gene ends were 6 bases for V and 7 bases for J; bases not matched to a gene: 12. The CDR3 length is 15 residues. Germline loops: CDR1 SGHVS, CDR2 FNYEAQ. The chain's CDR3 is CASSSQTGGIGGYTF. Written as DNA, the CDR3 is TGTGCCAGCAGTTCACAAACAGGGGGCATCGGTGGCTACACCTTC.

The V gene is TRBV5-4, the J gene TRBJ1-2; D is uncertain. V was clipped by 1 base and J by 9 bases, with 7 bases between them. The CDR3 sequence is 11 residues long. Looked up from germline, CDR1 is SGHNT and CDR2 is YYREEE (reference sequence). The CDR3 region is CASSLRNSYTF. The CDR3 coding sequence is TGTGCCAGCAGCTTGCGTAATAGCTACACCTTC.

The chain uses TRBV10-3 and TRBJ2-7; TRBD1 aligns across 9 bases. CDR1 and CDR2 from the germline V gene are ENHRY and SYGVKD. CDR3 length equals 16 residues. V shed 3 bases, J shed 3 bases, and the junction held 9 bases outside the gene matches. The CDR3 sequence is CAISETGGTGIYEQYF. The CDR3 coding sequence is TGTGCCATCAGTGAAACTGGGGGGACAGGGATCTACGAGCAGTACTTC.